This paragraph covers one T cell receptor beta chain sequence. The antigen is not known. The data belong to a study of cytotoxic CD8 clonotypes in ibrutinib-treated CLL. Study outcomes and limitations: Before falling back toward baseline at progression, clonality had risen at the time of ibrutinib response. Baseline clonality, higher than in age-matched healthy donors, tracked circulating CD8+ T-cell counts.

Investigators sought sequencing depths of between 1 in 200,000 and 1 in 1 million T cells. Sequenced by immunoSEQ multiplex PCR; TCRdb stores in-frame clones only, minus some. The sample holds about 140,000 clones, 65% to 85% seen once. PBMCs that had been cryopreserved were the source of roughly 2 micrograms of genomic DNA for TCR beta libraries. The origin of this receptor is a human donor with chronic lymphocytic leukemia. The sequencing used PBMCs, collected after 36 months of ibrutinib treatment.

CDR3 sequence (DNA): TGTGCCAGCTCACCGGTACAGAGGATGAACACTGAAGCTTTCTTT. Its protein product is CASSPVQRMNTEAFF. This chain uses TRBV18 with TRBJ1-1; D is unclear. The ends were cut back, 3 bases at V and 0 bases at J, with 11 bases in the middle. Germline V gene lookup returns CDR1 KGHSH and CDR2 LQKENI. The CDR3 totals 15 residues.